This T cell receptor beta chain was documented in a study of spatial heterogeneity in lung cancer. General observations from the study: Expanded intratumoral alpha and beta TCR counts tracked tumor mutation counts.

TCRdb independently ran MiXCR on the 5' RACE reads; one entry per CDR3 protein. The data show 17,000 or so distinct CDR3 sequences, about 6.3% seen once. Time point specified: sample taken at primary tumor resection. This clonotype has only a few counts. Its specificity is not known. The CDR3 loop spans 11 amino acids. With 8 bases removed from V and 6 bases from J, the gap between germline ends came to 9 bases. Germline CDR1 MDHEN, CDR2 SYDVKM. The rearrangement links TRBV28 to TRBJ2-3; D may be TRBD2 (5 bases). The sample here was lung tumor tissue, taken at surgery. This sequence originates from a female donor with early-stage non-small cell lung cancer. CDR3 region: CASRGPDTQYF. The CDR3 nucleotides are TGTGCCAGCCGAGGGCCTGATACGCAGTATTTT. Full variable domain (missing parts from reference TRBV28 and TRBJ2-3): DVKVTQSSRYLVKRTGEKVFLECVQDMDHENMFWYRQDPGLGLRLIYFSYDVKMKEKGDIPEGYSVSREKKERFSLILESASTNQTSMYLCASRGPDTQYFGPGTRLTVL.